The 3 T cell receptor beta chains reported below all come from one sample, sequenced in a study of beta chain features in type 1 diabetes. Antigens for these TCRs are unknown. Broader study findings: There was a moderate but significant shortening of TCRB CDR3s in all four CD4+ subsets of Type 1 diabetes patients.

Of the isolated RNA, all was reverse transcribed, and so the sequenced material was expressed TCRB transcripts. The protocol was immunoSEQ multiplex PCR, while the TCRdb copy is restricted to in-frame clones and leaves out a portion. The table records around 180,000 clones, approximately 8% of them present only once. The sequenced material came from central memory CD4+ T cells from blood. The receptors originated from a man younger than 30 with type 1 diabetes.

The rearrangement links TRBV29-1 to TRBJ2-5; D not certain. With 2 bases removed from V and 7 bases from J, the gap between germline ends came to 11 bases. The germline CDR1 and CDR2 sequences are SQVTM and ANQGSEA. The CDR3 covers 12 residues. The CDR3 DNA is TGCAGCGTTGAACCCCTCCCGGGGACCCAGTACTTC. Translation: CSVEPLPGTQYF. The full variable domain, rest sourced from reference TRBV29-1 and TRBJ2-5, is SAVISQKPSRDICQRGTSLTIQCQVDSQVTMMFWYRQQPGQSLTLIATANQGSEATYESGFVIDKFPISRPNLTFSTLTVSNMSPEDSSIYLCSVEPLPGTQYFGPGTRLLVL.

Only a few counts were recorded for this clone. Other DNA sequences in the same sample also yield this CDR3. V and J are TRBV5-1 and TRBJ2-1; weak D call: TRBD2 (6 bases). The length of the CDR3 is 14 residues. Trimming removed 0 bases from V and 6 bases from J, with 10 bases in between. Germline lookup yields CDR1 SGHRS and CDR2 YFSETQ. CDR3 sequence: CASSLGGTGNEQFF. Written as DNA, the CDR3 is TGCGCCAGCAGCTTGGGGGGGACTGGCAATGAGCAGTTCTTC.

This clone has just a few counts. CDR3 nucleotides: TGTGCCAGCAGCTGGGCGGGGGCGCGCACAGATACGCAGTATTTT. It yields the protein CASSWAGARTDTQYF. V gene TRBV7-2 combines with J gene TRBJ2-3, with D possibly matching TRBD2 (7 bases). The CDR3 is 15 amino acids. Trimming stripped 4 bases from V and 1 base from J, with 12 bases between. Germline CDR1 reads SGHTA; CDR2 reads FQGNSA.